The sequence of this T cell receptor (beta chain) was determined in a study of blood T cell repertoires in COVID-19. Looking at the study overall: Samples of COVID-19 (acute and convalescent) were obtained from the United States, Italy and Spain. Nucleic acid was either cDNA or gDNA, and it came from T cells, B-cell-depleted T cells, or PBMCs.

As originally analysed: Reference gene primers were amplified, and this amplification served to estimate nucleated cell counts. Clones were sequenced by immunoSEQ multiplex PCR, and TCRdb holds only the in-frame ones, with some missing. The V and J calls and the clone size are those of that table, but D and trimming were determined from the DNA. The repertoire holds hundreds of thousands of clones, with 70% to 90% as singletons. Germline loops: CDR1 SNHLY, CDR2 FYNNEI. The CDR3 has 17 residues. The V and J ends lost 4 bases and 7 bases, in that order; junction bases with no gene match: 10. The sequence was obtained from a man in his 60s with acute or convalescent COVID-19. The chain employs TRBV2 and TRBJ1-6; 10 positions agree with TRBD1. The sequencing sample was made of peripheral blood. This chain's CDR3 is CASSGPVRDRGNSPLHF. Written as DNA, the CDR3 is TGTGCCAGCAGTGGTCCGGTGAGGGACAGGGGAAATTCACCCCTCCACTTT.